The 10 T cell receptor beta chains below were found in one sample sequenced in a study of immune evolution from preneoplasia to lung adenocarcinoma. Generated by immunoSEQ multiplex PCR, the TCRdb table keeps only in-frame clones and is missing some. Among around 4,500 clones listed, roughly 86% were seen once. Sequencing used FFPE lung adenocarcinoma in situ tissue. Receptors originate from a person aged 65-85 years with lung adenocarcinoma.

The chain uses TRBV27 and TRBJ2-7; possibly TRBD1 for D (6 bases). The CDR3 extends over 13 amino acids. V was trimmed by 3 bases and J by 5 bases, leaving 11 bases between them. Germline CDR1 is MNHEY and CDR2 is SMNVEV (reference sequence). CDR3 coding DNA: TGTGCCAGCAGTTTTGCCAGGGGCCACGAGCAGTACTTC. Translated, it gives CASSFARGHEQYF.

The genes are TRBV7-2 and TRBJ2-3; the match to TRBD2 covers 9 bases. CDR1 and CDR2 (germline): SGHTA, FQGNSA. V was clipped by 0 bases and J by 5 bases; unmatched bases: 6. The CDR3 extends over 16 amino acids. As DNA, the CDR3 is TGTGCCAGCAGCTTAGCGGGGCTAGCGGGAAGAGATACGCAGTATTTT. This gives the protein CASSLAGLAGRDTQYF.

The J gene is TRBJ1-2, the V gene TRBV28, with a tentative D call TRBD1 (5 bases). The CDR3 is 13 residues long. Trimming cost V 2 bases and J 5 bases, with 9 bases left between them. Germline values: CDR1 MDHEN, CDR2 SYDVKM. The CDR3 here is CASSLAGTYGYTF. In DNA, the CDR3 is TGTGCCAGCAGTTTAGCCGGGACTTATGGCTACACCTTC.

Details on this clone: The sample contains more than one DNA sequence encoding this CDR3. The genes are TRBV29-1 and TRBJ2-1; 12 nucleotides align to TRBD1. This CDR3 contains 14 residues. CDR1 and CDR2 (germline): SQVTM, ANQGSEA. V trimming: 5 bases; J trimming: 4 bases; junction bases outside the gene matches: 3. The CDR3 nucleotides read TGCAGCGTTTTGGGACAGGGGGCTTACAATGAGCAGTTCTTC. Amino acids: CSVLGQGAYNEQFF.

The chain combines TRBV11-1 with TRBJ2-1; no reliable D call. CDR1 SGHAT and CDR2 FQDESV come from the germline V gene (reference sequence). This CDR3 is 16 amino acids long. V was pared by 2 bases and J by 1 base, with 12 bases between. The CDR3 DNA follows: TGTGCCAGCAGCTTATTACGTCGGGTTTCCTACAATGAGCAGTTCTTC. Amino acids: CASSLLRRVSYNEQFF.

The chain recombines TRBV6-4 with TRBJ2-2; the match to TRBD2 covers 9 bases. Germline V gene sequence: CDR1 MRHNA, CDR2 SNTAGT. This CDR3 is built from 14 residues. Losses at the gene ends were 5 bases for V and 6 bases for J; bases not matched to a gene: 4. As DNA, the CDR3 is TGTGCCAGCAGTACCGGGACTAGCCCCGGGGAGCTGTTTTTT. Protein sequence: CASSTGTSPGELFF.

The V call is TRBV27, the J call TRBJ2-7, with TRBD1 matching 7 bases. Trimming removed 7 bases from V and 3 bases from J; junction bases left unmatched: 12. Germline CDR1 is MNHEY and CDR2 is SMNVEV (reference sequence). CDR3 size: 15 residues. Here the CDR3 reads CASMVDGQGVYEQYF. The CDR3 DNA is TGTGCCAGCATGGTCGACGGGCAGGGGGTCTACGAGCAGTACTTC.

The gene calls are TRBV27 and TRBJ2-5; possible D gene TRBD1, 6 bases. CDR1 and CDR2 from the germline V gene are MNHEY and SMNVEV (reference sequence). The V and J ends lost 6 bases and 5 bases respectively, with 13 bases between them. The CDR3 consists of 13 residues. The CDR3 bases are TGTGCCAGCAGAAAACAGGGAATCGAGACCCAGTACTTC. Its translation is CASRKQGIETQYF.

The chain recombines TRBV28 with TRBJ1-2, with 8 nucleotides matching TRBD1. The J segment lost 4 bases and the V segment lost 8 bases, leaving 6 bases of the junction unmatched. The CDR3 extends over 13 amino acids. Germline loops: CDR1 MDHEN, CDR2 SYDVKM. In nucleotides, the CDR3 is TGTGCCAGCCGGAGGGGACAGGCCTATGGCTACACCTTC. It encodes CASRRGQAYGYTF.

V usage is TRBV7-9 and J usage is TRBJ2-7; D not resolved. This CDR3 region has 14 residues. V lost 5 bases, J lost 3 bases, and 14 bases lay in between. Germline V gene sequence: CDR1 SEHNR, CDR2 FQNEAQ (reference sequence). DNA for the CDR3: TGTGCCAGCAGCCCATACACTGAAATCTACGAGCAGTACTTC. Translation: CASSPYTEIYEQYF.